These 21 T cell receptor beta chains were sequenced from one sample in a study of vaccination effects on CD4 cells after COVID-19. Subsequent to less than twelve days of culture, CD4+ T cells were isolated. Antigens for these TCRs are unknown. TCRdb's copy holds only in-frame clones and misses some; the assay was immunoSEQ multiplex PCR. The sample shows under 50,000 clones, 60% to 85% of them seen only once. Sequences were derived from CD4+ T cells from PBMCs cultured without peptide, sampled before COVID-19 vaccination. All receptors derive from a human donor who had a prior SARS-CoV-2 infection.

The chain combines TRBV15 with TRBJ2-7; a weak D match, TRBD1 (5 bases). The CDR3 totals 16 residues. Trimming took 1 base from V and 5 from J, leaving 18 bases between them. Germline-derived CDR1 and CDR2 are LNHNV and YYDKDF (reference sequence). The CDR3 sequence is CATSRVPAGLIHEQYF. CDR3 bases: TGTGCCACCAGCAGAGTCCCGGCAGGGTTAATTCACGAGCAGTACTTC.

This sequence joins TRBV18 and TRBJ2-1; 8 bases map to TRBD2. Per the germline V gene, CDR1 is KGHSH and CDR2 is LQKENI. V gave up 3 bases and J gave up 8 bases; unmatched junction bases: 15. CDR3 length: 17 amino acids. CDR3 sequence reads: CASSPLYGAGGRYEQFF. The CDR3 DNA follows: TGTGCCAGCTCACCGCTCTACGGGGCGGGAGGACGATATGAGCAGTTCTTC.

The chain is built from TRBV3-1 (or the pseudogene TRBV3-2) and TRBJ2-4; D possibly corresponds to TRBD2 (5 bases). Deletions cut 0 bases from V and 2 bases from J, with 11 bases between. The CDR3 spans 16 residues. Germline values: CDR1 LGHDT, CDR2 YNNKEL (reference sequence). The DNA of the CDR3 is TGTGCCAGCAGCCAAGATCTAGCCAGTTCCAAAAACATTCAGTACTTC. Translation gives CASSQDLASSKNIQYF.

The genes are TRBV2 and TRBJ1-6; a possible D gene is TRBD1 (5 bases). This CDR3 spans 15 amino acids. Trimming removed 4 bases from V and 0 bases from J, with 7 bases in between. In germline, CDR1 is SNHLY, CDR2 FYNNEI. The CDR3 is CASSGGSSYNSPLHF. The DNA of the CDR3 is TGTGCCAGCAGTGGGGGGAGCTCCTATAATTCACCCCTCCACTTT.

The rearrangement joins TRBV2 to TRBJ1-1; D gene ambiguous. The germline V gene encodes CDR1 SNHLY and CDR2 FYNNEI. V was trimmed by 0 bases and J by 8 bases, leaving 22 bases between them. This CDR3 spans 17 amino acids. The CDR3 nucleotides are TGTGCCAGCAGTGAAGCGCTTCGTTTGGGCACCTTCTGGGAAGCTTTCTTT. It translates to CASSEALRLGTFWEAFF.

The J gene is TRBJ2-5, the V gene TRBV4-1; 12 bases are a match to TRBD2. Germline-derived CDR1 and CDR2 are MGHRA and YSYEKL. The V gene end was trimmed by 1 base and the J gene end by 2 bases; junction bases not matched to a gene: 8. CDR3 size: 18 residues. The CDR3 loop reads CASSQGPSGGAGQETQYF. As DNA, the CDR3 is TGCGCCAGCAGCCAAGGCCCTAGCGGGGGGGCCGGGCAAGAGACCCAGTACTTC.

The chain carries TRBV6-2 or TRBV6-3 and TRBJ1-5; D is possibly TRBD1 (6 bases). V was pared by 2 bases and J by 2 bases, with 13 bases between. In germline, CDR1 is MNHEY, CDR2 SVGEGT. This CDR3 comprises 16 residues. The CDR3 loop reads CASSYALTGRNQPQHF. The CDR3 DNA is TGTGCCAGCAGTTACGCCCTGACAGGCCGCAATCAGCCCCAGCATTTT.

J is TRBJ1-5 and V is TRBV21-1. TRBV21-1 is a recognized pseudogene. CDR3 length equals 15 residues. CDR3 bases: TGTGCCAGCAGCTCACTCGTCAGTTTGGGTCAGCCCCAGCATTTT. Translated, it gives CASSSLVSLGQPQHF.

V gene TRBV11-3 combines with J gene TRBJ2-3, with 7 bases fitting TRBD2. V was pared by 8 bases and J by 3 bases, with 8 bases of the junction left unmatched. Germline values: CDR1 SGHNT, CDR2 YENEEA. The CDR3 has 14 amino acids. DNA for the CDR3: TGTGCCAGCTGCGCCGGGGGGTATACAGATACGCAGTATTTT. Residues: CASCAGGYTDTQYF.

This clone was found a few times. The V call is TRBV3-1 (or the pseudogene TRBV3-2), the J call TRBJ2-1; D is possibly TRBD2 (5 bases). There are 14 residues in the CDR3. Germline V gene sequence: CDR1 LGHDT, CDR2 YNNKEL (reference sequence). V lost 4 bases and J 9 bases, leaving 16 bases between the germline ends. The CDR3 is CASSLTRSGAEQFF. The CDR3 nucleotides read TGTGCCAGCAGCCTTACTAGAAGTGGCGCTGAGCAGTTCTTC.

V and J are TRBV3-1 (or the pseudogene TRBV3-2) and TRBJ1-4; D is undetermined. The CDR3 has 16 residues. Trimming stripped 1 base from V and 7 bases from J, with 16 bases between. CDR1 and CDR2 (germline): LGHDT, YNNKEL (reference sequence). The CDR3 DNA sequence: TGTGCCAGCAGCCAAGGGTATGAGACATTATCTGAAAAACTGTTTTTT. As protein: CASSQGYETLSEKLFF.

The genes are TRBV27 and TRBJ2-6; D gene unclear. Germline V gene data show CDR1 as MNHEY and CDR2 as SMNVEV (reference sequence). The V end was cut by 8 bases, the J end by 0 bases, with 5 bases between. This CDR3 contains 13 residues. The DNA of the CDR3 is TGTGCCAGCCGAAACTCTGGGGCCAACGTCCTGACTTTC. Translating it yields CASRNSGANVLTF.

Sample share makes this clone large. The chain is built from TRBV9 and TRBJ1-6; tentative D call: TRBD1 (5 bases). The germline V gene encodes CDR1 SGDLS and CDR2 YYNGEE. This CDR3 comprises 14 residues. Trimming took off 4 bases at V and 9 bases at J, with 14 bases between the two ends. CDR3 region: CASSPGALSSPLHF. The CDR3 DNA reads TGTGCCAGCAGCCCCGGGGCCCTCAGTTCACCCCTCCACTTT.

The CDR3 DNA follows: TGTGCCTGGAGCGGGTGGGTCCCGACAGATACGCAGTATTTT. It is translated as CAWSGWVPTDTQYF. The rearrangement links TRBV30 to TRBJ2-3; D not certain. CDR1 and CDR2 (germline): GTSNPN, SVGIG (reference sequence). The CDR3 runs to 14 residues. Trimming shortened V by 3 bases and J by 3 bases, and 13 bases separated the two germline ends.

This clone was detected a few times. The chain employs TRBV2 and TRBJ1-2; 8 nucleotides agree with TRBD1. The germline CDR1 and CDR2 sequences are SNHLY and FYNNEI. This CDR3 comprises 14 residues. Trimming took 4 bases from V and 6 from J; bases not matched to a gene: 7. CDR3 coding DNA: TGTGCCAGCAGTGCCGTGGACAGGGAAAATGGCTACACCTTC. Protein: CASSAVDRENGYTF.

The chain has TRBV5-1 and TRBJ2-6; D remains unclear. CDR3 length equals 15 residues. Trimming cost V 4 bases and J 2 bases, with 10 bases left between them. Germline CDR1 is SGHRS and CDR2 is YFSETQ. The CDR3 loop reads CASSPHRAGANVLTF. The DNA for the CDR3 is TGCGCCAGCAGCCCCCATCGCGCTGGGGCCAACGTCCTGACTTTC.

This clone came up a few times. The chain combines TRBV5-6 with TRBJ1-6, with unresolved D. The germline gives CDR1 SGHDT, CDR2 YYEEEE. This CDR3 has 15 residues. The V end was cut by 0 bases, the J end by 6 bases, with 10 bases between. The CDR3 protein is CASSLGWGANSPLHF. The CDR3 nucleotides read TGTGCCAGCAGCTTGGGATGGGGTGCTAATTCACCCCTCCACTTT.

V usage is TRBV3-1 (or the pseudogene TRBV3-2) and J usage is TRBJ1-1, with D tentatively TRBD1 (6 bases). The germline V and J ends were trimmed by 0 bases and 1 base, with 12 bases remaining between them. Germline CDR1 reads LGHDT; CDR2 reads YNNKEL (reference sequence). The CDR3 consists of 16 residues. The CDR3 DNA follows: TGTGCCAGCAGCCAAGAGTTTACGACAGGGAACACTGAAGCTTTCTTT. It yields the protein CASSQEFTTGNTEAFF.

This chain links TRBV7-2 with TRBJ2-5; 11 nucleotides agree with TRBD1. The CDR3 loop spans 19 amino acids. With V trimmed by 4 bases and J by 5 bases, 18 bases remained unmatched. Germline V gene data show CDR1 as SGHTA and CDR2 as FQGNSA. DNA for the CDR3: TGTGCCAGCAGCTCCGGACTCGGGACAGGGGGTTTTAAGCGGGAGACCCAGTACTTC. It encodes CASSSGLGTGGFKRETQYF.

The chain joins TRBV15 to TRBJ2-7; D gene unclear. Deletions cut 0 bases from V and 5 bases from J, with 5 bases between. This CDR3 comprises 12 residues. Germline V gene lookup returns CDR1 LNHNV and CDR2 YYDKDF (reference sequence). The CDR3 spells CATSRDTNEQYF. The CDR3 region has the DNA TGTGCCACCAGCAGAGATACCAACGAGCAGTACTTC.

This clone was picked up a small number of times. The rearrangement uses TRBV15 and TRBJ1-3; no firm D call. CDR1 is LNHNV and CDR2 is YYDKDF in the germline V gene (reference sequence). V was trimmed by 5 bases and J by 8 bases, leaving 13 bases between them. The CDR3 is 13 residues long. The CDR3 nucleotides are TGTGCCACCAGCTTGCACAAAGCGGACACCATATATTTT. Translation: CATSLHKADTIYF.